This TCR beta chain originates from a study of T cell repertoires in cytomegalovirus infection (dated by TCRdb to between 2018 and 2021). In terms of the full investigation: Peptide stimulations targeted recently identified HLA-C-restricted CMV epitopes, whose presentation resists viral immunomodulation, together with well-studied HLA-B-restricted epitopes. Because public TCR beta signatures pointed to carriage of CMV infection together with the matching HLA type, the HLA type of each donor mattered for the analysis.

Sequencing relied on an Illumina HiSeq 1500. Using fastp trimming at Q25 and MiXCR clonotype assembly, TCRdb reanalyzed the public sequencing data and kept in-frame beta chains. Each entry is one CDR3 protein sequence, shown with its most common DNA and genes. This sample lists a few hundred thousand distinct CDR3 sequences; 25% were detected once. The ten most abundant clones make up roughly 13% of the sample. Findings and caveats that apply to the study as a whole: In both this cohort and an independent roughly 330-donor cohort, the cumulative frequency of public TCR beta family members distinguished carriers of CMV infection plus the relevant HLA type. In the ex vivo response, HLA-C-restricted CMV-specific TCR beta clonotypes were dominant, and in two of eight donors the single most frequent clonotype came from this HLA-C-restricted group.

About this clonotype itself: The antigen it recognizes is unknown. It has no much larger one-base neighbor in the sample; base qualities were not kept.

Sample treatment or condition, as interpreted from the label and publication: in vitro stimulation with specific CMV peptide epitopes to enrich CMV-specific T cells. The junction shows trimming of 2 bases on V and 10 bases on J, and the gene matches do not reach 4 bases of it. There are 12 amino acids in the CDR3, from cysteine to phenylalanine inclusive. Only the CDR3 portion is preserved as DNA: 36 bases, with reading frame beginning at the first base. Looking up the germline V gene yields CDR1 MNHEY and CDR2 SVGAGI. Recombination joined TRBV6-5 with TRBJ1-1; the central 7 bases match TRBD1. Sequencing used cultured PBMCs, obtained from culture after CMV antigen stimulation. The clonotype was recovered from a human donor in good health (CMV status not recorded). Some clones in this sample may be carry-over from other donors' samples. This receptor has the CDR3 CASSYRQGVAFF. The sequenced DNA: TGTGCCAGCAGTTACAGACAGGGTGTAGCTTTCTTT.